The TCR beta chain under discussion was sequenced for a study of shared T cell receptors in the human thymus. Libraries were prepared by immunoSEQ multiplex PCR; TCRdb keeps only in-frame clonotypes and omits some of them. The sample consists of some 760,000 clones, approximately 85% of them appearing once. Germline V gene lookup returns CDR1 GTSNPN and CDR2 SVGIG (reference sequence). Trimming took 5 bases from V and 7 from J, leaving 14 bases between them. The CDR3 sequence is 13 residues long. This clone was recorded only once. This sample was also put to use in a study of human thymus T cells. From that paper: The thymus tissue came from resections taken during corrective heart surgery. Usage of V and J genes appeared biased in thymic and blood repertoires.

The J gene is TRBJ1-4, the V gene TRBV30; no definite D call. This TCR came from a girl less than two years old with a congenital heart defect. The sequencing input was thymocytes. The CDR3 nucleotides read TGTGCCTGGGCGGAAAGAGCGGGTGAAAAACTGTTTTTT. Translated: CAWAERAGEKLFF.